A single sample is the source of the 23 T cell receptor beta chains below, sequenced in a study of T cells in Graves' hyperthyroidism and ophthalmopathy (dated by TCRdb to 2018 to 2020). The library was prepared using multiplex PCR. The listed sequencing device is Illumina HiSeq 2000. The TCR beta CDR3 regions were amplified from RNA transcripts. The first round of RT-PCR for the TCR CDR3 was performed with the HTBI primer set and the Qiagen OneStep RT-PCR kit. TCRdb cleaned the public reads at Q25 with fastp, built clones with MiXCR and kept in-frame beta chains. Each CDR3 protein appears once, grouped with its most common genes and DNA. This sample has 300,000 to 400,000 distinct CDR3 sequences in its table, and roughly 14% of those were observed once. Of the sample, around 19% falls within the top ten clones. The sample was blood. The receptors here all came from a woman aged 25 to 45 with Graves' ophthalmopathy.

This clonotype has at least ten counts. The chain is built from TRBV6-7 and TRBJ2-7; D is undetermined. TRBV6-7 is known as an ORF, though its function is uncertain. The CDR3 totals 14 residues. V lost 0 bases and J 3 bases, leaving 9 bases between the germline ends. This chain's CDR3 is CASSYSPKSYEQYF. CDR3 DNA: TGTGCCAGCAGTTACTCGCCCAAGAGCTACGAGCAGTACTTC.

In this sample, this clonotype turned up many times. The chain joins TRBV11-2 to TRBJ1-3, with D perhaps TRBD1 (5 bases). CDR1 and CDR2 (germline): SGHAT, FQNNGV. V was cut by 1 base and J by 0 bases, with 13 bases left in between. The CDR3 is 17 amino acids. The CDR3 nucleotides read TGTGCCAGCAGCTTAGGAGGTTTCGGGGGCTCTGGAAACACCATATATTTT. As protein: CASSLGGFGGSGNTIYF. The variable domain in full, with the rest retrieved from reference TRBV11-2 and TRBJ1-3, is EAGVAQSPRYKIIEKRQSVAFWCNPISGHATLYWYQQILGQGPKLLIQFQNNGVVDDSQLPKDRFSAERLKGVDSTLKIQPAKLEDSAVYLCASSLGGFGGSGNTIYFGEGSWLTVV.

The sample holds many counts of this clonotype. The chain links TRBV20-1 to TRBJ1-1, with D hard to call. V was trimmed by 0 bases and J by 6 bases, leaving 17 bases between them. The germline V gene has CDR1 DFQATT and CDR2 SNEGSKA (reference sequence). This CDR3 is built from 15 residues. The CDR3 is CSARDRSYSPSEAFF. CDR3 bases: TGCAGTGCTAGAGATCGGAGCTACTCGCCCTCTGAAGCTTTCTTT.

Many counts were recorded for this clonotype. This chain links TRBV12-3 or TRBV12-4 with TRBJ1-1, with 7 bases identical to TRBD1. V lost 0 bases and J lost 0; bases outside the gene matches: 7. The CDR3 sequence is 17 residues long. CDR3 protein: CASSLAGTVRVNTEAFF. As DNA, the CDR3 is TGTGCCAGCAGTTTAGCCGGGACAGTAAGGGTGAACACTGAAGCTTTCTTT.

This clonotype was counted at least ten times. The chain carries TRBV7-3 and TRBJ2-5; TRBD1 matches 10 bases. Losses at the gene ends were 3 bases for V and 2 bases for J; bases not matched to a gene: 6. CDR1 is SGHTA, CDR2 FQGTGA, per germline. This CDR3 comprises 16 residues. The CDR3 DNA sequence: TGTGCCAGCAGCTTGGGACAGGGGAGGAATCAAGAGACCCAGTACTTC. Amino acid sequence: CASSLGQGRNQETQYF.

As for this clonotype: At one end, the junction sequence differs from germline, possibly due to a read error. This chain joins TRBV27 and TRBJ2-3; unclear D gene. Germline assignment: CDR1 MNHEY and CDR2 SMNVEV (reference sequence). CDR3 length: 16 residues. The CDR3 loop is CAGRPIYDLFADTQYF. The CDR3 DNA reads TGTGCCGGCAGGCCCATTTATGACCTTTTTGCAGATACGCAGTATTTT.

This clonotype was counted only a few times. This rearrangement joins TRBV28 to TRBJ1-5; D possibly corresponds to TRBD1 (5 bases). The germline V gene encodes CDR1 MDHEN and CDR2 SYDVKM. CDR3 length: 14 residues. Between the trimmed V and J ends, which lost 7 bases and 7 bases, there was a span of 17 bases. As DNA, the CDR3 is TGTGCCAGCACCGGGGGGGGGGGTATCCAGCCCCAGCATTTT. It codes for CASTGGGGIQPQHF. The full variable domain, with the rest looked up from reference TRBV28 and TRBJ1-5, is DVKVTQSSRYLVKRTGEKVFLECVQDMDHENMFWYRQDPGLGLRLIYFSYDVKMKEKGDIPEGYSVSREKKERFSLILESASTNQTSMYLCASTGGGGIQPQHFGDGTRLSIL.

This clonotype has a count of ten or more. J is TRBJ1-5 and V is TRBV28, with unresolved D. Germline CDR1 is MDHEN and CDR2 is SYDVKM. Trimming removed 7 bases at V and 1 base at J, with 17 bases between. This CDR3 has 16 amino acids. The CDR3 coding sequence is TGTGCCAGCAACTCCTTTAGCGGGTTGAGCAATCAGCCCCAGCATTTT. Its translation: CASNSFSGLSNQPQHF.

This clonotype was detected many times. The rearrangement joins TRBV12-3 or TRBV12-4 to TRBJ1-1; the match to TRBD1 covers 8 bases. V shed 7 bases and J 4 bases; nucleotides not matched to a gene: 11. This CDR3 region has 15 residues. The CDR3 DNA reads TGTGCCAGCAATCAGGGGGCGGGCGGTATCACTGAAGCTTTCTTT. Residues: CASNQGAGGITEAFF.

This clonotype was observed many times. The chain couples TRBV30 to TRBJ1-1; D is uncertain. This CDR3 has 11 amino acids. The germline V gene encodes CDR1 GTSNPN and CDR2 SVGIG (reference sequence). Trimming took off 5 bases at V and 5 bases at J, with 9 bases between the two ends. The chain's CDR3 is CAWGKQTEAFF. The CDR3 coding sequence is TGTGCCTGGGGGAAGCAGACTGAAGCTTTCTTT.

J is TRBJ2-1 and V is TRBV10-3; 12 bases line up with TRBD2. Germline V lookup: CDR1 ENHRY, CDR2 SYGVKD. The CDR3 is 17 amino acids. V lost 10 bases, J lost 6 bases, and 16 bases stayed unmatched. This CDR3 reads CASSKQSLAGGPNEQFF. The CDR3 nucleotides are TGTGCCAGCAGCAAACAATCCCTAGCGGGGGGGCCCAATGAGCAGTTCTTC.

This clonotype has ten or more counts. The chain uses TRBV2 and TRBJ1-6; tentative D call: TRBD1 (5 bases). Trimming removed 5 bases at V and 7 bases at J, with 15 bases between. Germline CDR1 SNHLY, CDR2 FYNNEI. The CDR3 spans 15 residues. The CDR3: CASSRRGSYNSPLHF. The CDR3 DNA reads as TGTGCCAGCAGTCGAAGGGGTTCTTACAATTCACCCCTCCACTTT.

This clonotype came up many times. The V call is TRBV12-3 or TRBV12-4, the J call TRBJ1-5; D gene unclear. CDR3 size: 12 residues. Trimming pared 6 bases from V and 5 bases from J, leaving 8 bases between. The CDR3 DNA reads TGTGCCAGCAGCCAAGGTTATCAGCCCCAGCATTTT. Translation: CASSQGYQPQHF.

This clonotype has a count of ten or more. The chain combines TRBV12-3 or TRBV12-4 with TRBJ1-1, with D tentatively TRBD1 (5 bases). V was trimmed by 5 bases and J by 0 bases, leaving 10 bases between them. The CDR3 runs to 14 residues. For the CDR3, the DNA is TGTGCCAGCAGTCGCTGGGGGGTGAACACTGAAGCTTTCTTT. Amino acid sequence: CASSRWGVNTEAFF.

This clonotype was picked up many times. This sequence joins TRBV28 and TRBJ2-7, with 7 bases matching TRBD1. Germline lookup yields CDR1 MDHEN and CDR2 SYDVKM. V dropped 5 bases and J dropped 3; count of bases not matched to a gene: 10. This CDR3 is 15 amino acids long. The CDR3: CASSPGDSLIYEQYF. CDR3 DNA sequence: TGTGCCAGCAGTCCCGGGGACAGCTTAATCTACGAGCAGTACTTC.

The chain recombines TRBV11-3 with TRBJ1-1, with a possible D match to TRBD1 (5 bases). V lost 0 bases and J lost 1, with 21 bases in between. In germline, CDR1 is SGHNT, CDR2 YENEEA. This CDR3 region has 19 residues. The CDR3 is CASSLDSRGPKRQNTEAFF. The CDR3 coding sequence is TGTGCCAGCAGCTTAGACTCCCGGGGACCTAAAAGGCAGAACACTGAAGCTTTCTTT.

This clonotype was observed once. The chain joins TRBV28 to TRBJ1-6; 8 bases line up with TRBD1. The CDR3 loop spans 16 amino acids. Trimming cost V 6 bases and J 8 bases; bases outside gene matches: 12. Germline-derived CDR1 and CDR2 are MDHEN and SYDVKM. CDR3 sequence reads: CASRRQGIVLDSPLHF. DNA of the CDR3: TGTGCCAGCAGAAGACAGGGGATTGTTTTGGATTCACCCCTCCACTTT.

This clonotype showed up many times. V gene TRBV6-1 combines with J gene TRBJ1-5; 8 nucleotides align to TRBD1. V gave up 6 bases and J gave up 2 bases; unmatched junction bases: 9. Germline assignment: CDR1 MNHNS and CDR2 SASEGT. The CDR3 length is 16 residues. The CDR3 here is CASRVGTGSGNQPQHF. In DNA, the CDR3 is TGTGCCAGCAGAGTCGGGACAGGCTCTGGCAATCAGCCCCAGCATTTT.

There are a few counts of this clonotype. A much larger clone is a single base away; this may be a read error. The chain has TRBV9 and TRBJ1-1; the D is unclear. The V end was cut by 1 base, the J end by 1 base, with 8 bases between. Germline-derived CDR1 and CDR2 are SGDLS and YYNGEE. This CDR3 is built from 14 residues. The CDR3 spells CASSVLAENTEAFF. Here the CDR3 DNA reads TGTGCCAGCAGCGTATTGGCAGAGAACACTGAAGCTTTCTTT.

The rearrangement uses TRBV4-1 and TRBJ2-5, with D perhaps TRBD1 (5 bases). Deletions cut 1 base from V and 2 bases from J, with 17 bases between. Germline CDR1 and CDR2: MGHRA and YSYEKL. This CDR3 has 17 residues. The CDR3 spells CASSQVLARTKQETQYF. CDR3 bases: TGCGCCAGCAGCCAAGTCCTGGCTCGGACAAAACAAGAGACCCAGTACTTC.

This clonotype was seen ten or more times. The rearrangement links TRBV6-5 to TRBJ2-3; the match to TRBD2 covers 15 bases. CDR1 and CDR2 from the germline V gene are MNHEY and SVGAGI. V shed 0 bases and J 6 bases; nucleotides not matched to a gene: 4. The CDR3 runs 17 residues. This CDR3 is CASSYSGTSGGRDTQYF. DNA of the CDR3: TGTGCCAGCAGTTACTCTGGGACTAGCGGGGGGAGGGATACGCAGTATTTT.

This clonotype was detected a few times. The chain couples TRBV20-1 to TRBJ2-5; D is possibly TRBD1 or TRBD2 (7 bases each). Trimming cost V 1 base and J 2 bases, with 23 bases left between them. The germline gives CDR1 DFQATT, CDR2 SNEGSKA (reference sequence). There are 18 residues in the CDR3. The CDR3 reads CSARGGGEWDSLQETQYF. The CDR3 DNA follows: TGCAGTGCTAGAGGGGGGGGAGAATGGGACAGCTTACAAGAGACCCAGTACTTC.

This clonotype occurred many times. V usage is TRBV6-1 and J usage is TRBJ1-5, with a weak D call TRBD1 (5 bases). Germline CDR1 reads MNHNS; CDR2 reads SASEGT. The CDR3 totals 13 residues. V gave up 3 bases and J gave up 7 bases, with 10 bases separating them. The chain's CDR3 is CASSDSGLQPQHF. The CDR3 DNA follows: TGTGCCAGCAGTGATTCGGGGCTCCAGCCCCAGCATTTT.